Presented here are 12 T cell receptor beta chains from one specimen sequenced in a study of T cells in Graves' hyperthyroidism and ophthalmopathy. Researchers took RNA transcripts and amplified the TCR beta CDR3 regions from them. RT-PCR in the first round (using the HTBI primer set) targeted the TCR CDR3. TCRdb reprocessed the multiplex PCR reads with MiXCR, giving one entry per CDR3 protein. The sample carries around 800,000 distinct CDR3 sequences, over 35% recorded once. The sequencing sample was made of blood. The receptors here all came from a young man with Graves' hyperthyroidism.

The V call is TRBV7-9, the J call TRBJ2-5; D may be TRBD1 (5 bases). The CDR3 covers 14 residues. The V gene's germline CDR1 is SEHNR and CDR2 FQNEAQ (reference sequence). Trimming cost V 1 base and J 2 bases, with 8 bases left between them. In DNA, the CDR3 is TGTGCCAGCAGCTTAGGTGACAGACAAGAGACCCAGTACTTC. Translation gives CASSLGDRQETQYF. Drawing the rest from reference TRBV7-9 and TRBJ2-5, the complete variable domain is DTGVSQNPRHKITKRGQNVTFRCDPISEHNRLYWYRQTLGQGPEFLTYFQNEAQLEKSRLLSDRFSAERPKGSFSTLEIQRTEQGDSAMYLCASSLGDRQETQYFGPGTRLLVL.

Turning to this clonotype: Relative to the germline gene, one junction end is altered; a read error may explain this. This chain uses TRBV19 with TRBJ2-2; tentatively, D is TRBD1 or TRBD2 (6 bases each). Germline CDR1 LNHDA, CDR2 SQIVND (reference sequence). CDR3 size: 12 residues. The CDR3 protein is CASSWGAGGLFF. The CDR3 coding sequence is TGTGCCAGTAGTTGGGGGGCCGGGGGGCTGTTTTTT.

The rearrangement joins TRBV29-1 to TRBJ2-7; possibly TRBD1 for D (6 bases). This CDR3 comprises 15 residues. The V end lost 4 bases, the J end lost 0 bases, and 16 bases lay between the germline ends. The V gene's germline CDR1 is SQVTM and CDR2 ANQGSEA. CDR3 region: CSVAFKGQSSYEQYF. CDR3 nucleotide sequence: TGCAGCGTTGCCTTTAAGGGACAAAGCTCCTACGAGCAGTACTTC.

The chain links TRBV10-3 to TRBJ1-2; perhaps TRBD1 as D (5 bases). Between the trimmed V and J ends, which lost 2 bases and 4 bases, there was a span of 11 bases. Germline CDR1 is ENHRY and CDR2 is SYGVKD. This CDR3 has 14 amino acids. CDR3 sequence: CAISEDSPRYGYTF. The CDR3, as DNA: TGTGCCATCAGTGAGGACAGTCCGCGCTATGGCTACACCTTC.

This clonotype was seen at least ten times. The chain links TRBV2 to TRBJ1-6; D gene ambiguous. Trimming removed 4 bases at V and 5 bases at J, with 6 bases between. The V gene's germline CDR1 is SNHLY and CDR2 FYNNEI. The CDR3 runs to 13 residues. The CDR3 DNA is TGTGCCAGCAGTGGTGGGGATAATTCACCCCTCCACTTT. Amino acid sequence: CASSGGDNSPLHF.

This clonotype appeared once. At one of its ends the junction is not consistent with the germline gene, which may arise from a read error. The rearrangement joins TRBV25-1 to TRBJ1-2, with 7 nucleotides matching TRBD1. CDR3 length: 17 amino acids. Looked up from germline, CDR1 is MGHDK and CDR2 is SYGVNS. CDR3 region: CASSPLLGQPTDYGYTF. Here the CDR3 DNA reads TGCGCCAGCAGCCCCCTACTGGGACAGCCGACAGACTATGGCTACACCTTC.

Note on this clonotype: Being one base from a much bigger clone, this may be a read error. The J gene is TRBJ1-2, the V gene TRBV19, with D perhaps TRBD1 (5 bases). V shed 8 bases and J shed 2 bases, with 18 bases lying between them. CDR1 is LNHDA and CDR2 is SQIVND in the germline V gene (reference sequence). The CDR3 spans 15 residues. CDR3 protein: CASDEEGTDNYGYTF. The CDR3 nucleotides read TGTGCCAGTGACGAGGAGGGGACCGACAACTATGGCTACACCTTC.

Remarks on this clonotype: This may be a read error: a much more frequent sequence differs by one nucleotide. This sequence joins TRBV7-9 and TRBJ1-1; TRBD1 is a possible D gene (6 bases). This CDR3 has 15 amino acids. V lost 8 bases and J 5 bases, leaving 21 bases between the germline ends. Per the germline V gene, CDR1 is SEHNR and CDR2 is FQNEAQ (reference sequence). The CDR3 protein is CASGPPGAGGTEAFF. CDR3 bases: TGTGCCAGCGGCCCACCGGGGGCCGGAGGAACTGAAGCTTTCTTT.

This clonotype was detected many times. The chain employs TRBV29-1 and TRBJ2-5, with a tentative D call TRBD2 (6 bases). The CDR3 covers 12 residues. Trimming removed 3 bases at V and 2 bases at J, with 7 bases between. Germline values: CDR1 SQVTM, CDR2 ANQGSEA. The CDR3 is CSVDGGQETQYF. The CDR3, as DNA: TGCAGCGTTGACGGGGGTCAAGAGACCCAGTACTTC. The full variable domain, with the rest looked up from reference TRBV29-1 and TRBJ2-5, is SAVISQKPSRDICQRGTSLTIQCQVDSQVTMMFWYRQQPGQSLTLIATANQGSEATYESGFVIDKFPISRPNLTFSTLTVSNMSPEDSSIYLCSVDGGQETQYFGPGTRLLVL.

This clonotype was recorded at least ten times. This chain uses TRBV19 with TRBJ2-5, with 12 bases identical to TRBD2. The CDR3 spans 15 residues. V shed 6 bases and J 2 bases; nucleotides not matched to a gene: 4. Looked up from germline, CDR1 is LNHDA and CDR2 is SQIVND (reference sequence). For the CDR3, the DNA is TGTGCCAGTAGGCGACTAGCGGGGGATCAAGAGACCCAGTACTTC. The encoded protein is CASRRLAGDQETQYF.

V is TRBV5-4 and J is TRBJ2-2; 7 bases align to TRBD2. The J segment lost 2 bases and the V segment lost 7 bases, leaving 8 bases of the junction unmatched. Germline CDR1 reads SGHNT; CDR2 reads YYREEE (reference sequence). This CDR3 comprises 15 residues. The CDR3 sequence: CASYWGGRNTGELFF. The CDR3 DNA reads TGTGCCAGCTACTGGGGCGGGAGAAACACCGGGGAGCTGTTTTTT.

Concerning this clonotype itself: The final CDR3 position lacks the conserved phenylalanine or tryptophan, pointing to a likely read error. The CDR3 loop is CASSEAPQILNTEAFL. The CDR3 coding sequence is TGTGCCAGCAGTGAAGCTCCACAGATCTTGAACACTGAAGCTTTCCTT. This chain joins TRBV6-5 and TRBJ1-1; D is unclear. The ends were cut back, 5 bases at V and 0 bases at J, with 16 bases in the middle. Per the germline V gene, CDR1 is MNHEY and CDR2 is SVGAGI. This CDR3 comprises 16 residues.